These T cell receptor beta chains were read from a single sample in a study of beta chain features in type 1 diabetes. This table comes from immunoSEQ multiplex PCR, and its TCRdb copy is limited to in-frame clones, with some not included. Here the sample spans about 250,000 clones, 13% to 15% being singletons. Material for sequencing was naive CD4+ T cells from blood. The receptor set was obtained from a woman aged 40 to 55 in good health. CDR3s include the opening cysteine and the closing phenylalanine or tryptophan. The D gene is left open where the match is weak. Clone sizes are given selectively: once, few, many, or a class where the clone is expanded.

>TRBD1|TRBV13|.|TRBJ1-2
TGTGCCAGCAGCTTAGTTGTGACAGGGGGCCCCCCATATGGCTACACCTTC
CASSLVVTGGPPYGYTF
>.|TRBV5-4|few|TRBJ2-6
TGTGCCAGCAGCTTGGTCCGACAGAGCTCTGGGGCCAACGTCCTGACTTTC
CASSLVRQSSGANVLTF
>.|TRBV15|few|TRBJ1-1
TGTGCCACCAGCAGAGATCATGGGCAGGGGAACACTGAAGCTTTCTTT
CATSRDHGQGNTEAFF
>TRBD2|TRBV7-8|.|TRBJ2-2
TGTGCCAGCAGCTTACTTGGTAGACTAGCGGCCAACACCGGGGAGCTGTTTTTT
CASSLLGRLAANTGELFF
>TRBD1|TRBV13|.|TRBJ2-1
TGTGCCAGCAGCGTTCTACAGGGGGCAACCTACAATGAGCAGTTCTTC
CASSVLQGATYNEQFF
>.|TRBV5-1|.|TRBJ1-5
TGCGCCAGCAGCTTGACAGGGTCAAGCAATCAGCCCCAGCATTTT
CASSLTGSSNQPQHF
>.|TRBV18|few|TRBJ1-2
TGTGCCAGCTCACCACCAGGCGGGAGGGACTATGGCTACACCTTC
CASSPPGGRDYGYTF
>.|TRBV7-8|.|TRBJ2-3
TGTGCCAGCAGCTTTGCCGGGGGGCGCGAAGATACGCAGTATTTT
CASSFAGGREDTQYF
>TRBD1|TRBV11-2|.|TRBJ1-2
TGTGCCAGCAGCTTCAGCGGACAGGGCATGATCTATGGCTACACCTTC
CASSFSGQGMIYGYTF
>TRBD1|TRBV2|few|TRBJ1-1
TGTGCCAGCAGTGAATTGGGACAGTTGAACACTGAAGCTTTCTTT
CASSELGQLNTEAFF
>.|TRBV2|.|TRBJ2-6
TGTGCCAGCAGTGAACACGACTCAGGGGCCAACGTCCTGACTTTC
CASSEHDSGANVLTF
>TRBD2|TRBV5-4|few|TRBJ2-3
TGTGCCAGCAGCTGGGGACTAGCGGGGGACACAGATACGCAGTATTTT
CASSWGLAGDTDTQYF
>.|TRBV2|.|TRBJ1-4
TGTGCCAGCAAGGGGCAGGGATCTGAAAAACTGTTTTTT
CASKGQGSEKLFF
>.|TRBV7-2|.|TRBJ1-2
TGTGCCAGCAGCTTAGCGTTTAACAGAATTAACTATGGCTACACCTTC
CASSLAFNRINYGYTF
>TRBD2|TRBV9|.|TRBJ2-5
TGTGCCAGCACAGCGGGGGGGCAAGAGACCCAGTACTTC
CASTAGGQETQYF
>TRBD1|TRBV5-1|.|TRBJ1-1
TGCGCCAGCAGCCCGGGGACAGGGGACATGAACACTGAAGCTTTCTTT
CASSPGTGDMNTEAFF
>.|TRBV29-1|.|TRBJ1-3
TGCAGCGTTGGGGGCAGCTCTGGAAACACCATATATTTT
CSVGGSSGNTIYF
>.|TRBV6-6|few|TRBJ2-7
TGTGCCAGCAGTTACTCGACGTCCAGGGACGAGCAGTACTTC
CASSYSTSRDEQYF
>.|TRBV5-5|few|TRBJ1-1
TGTGCCAGCAGGGTCGGACAGCCAGCGAACACTGAAGCTTTCTTT
CASRVGQPANTEAFF
>.|TRBV6-5|few|TRBJ2-1
TGTGCCAGCAGTCCCGCGGGCAATGAGCAGTTCTTC
CASSPAGNEQFF
>TRBD2|TRBV12-5|few|TRBJ2-7
TGTGCTAGTGGTTTGGTACTGGGCGGGGGTGGCTACGAGCAGTACTTC
CASGLVLGGGGYEQYF
>.|TRBV7-2|.|TRBJ1-5
TGTGCCAGCAGCCCACAGGGAACGGGCAATCAGCCCCAGCATTTT
CASSPQGTGNQPQHF
>TRBD1|TRBV10-3|few|TRBJ2-3
TGTGCCATCAGAGCCACGGGACAGCACACAGATACGCAGTATTTT
CAIRATGQHTDTQYF
>.|TRBV7-2|few|TRBJ2-3
TGTGCCAGCAGCTTAGGCGCGGGGATGGGGACAGATACGCAGTATTTT
CASSLGAGMGTDTQYF
>TRBD1|TRBV9|few|TRBJ2-7
TGTGCCAGCAGCGTCGGACAGGGTGGCGAGCAGTACTTC
CASSVGQGGEQYF
>.|TRBV7-2|.|TRBJ2-7
TGTGCCAGCAGCTTAGGGAGGGCTCTGTACGAGCAGTACTTC
CASSLGRALYEQYF
>TRBD2|TRBV5-1|.|TRBJ2-4
TGCGCCAGCAGCTTGGGGGTTCCGGGGGGGATTCAGTACTTC
CASSLGVPGGIQYF
>TRBD2|TRBV4-3|few|TRBJ2-2
TGCGCCAGCAGCCAAGATACAGGGACTAGCGACGTCGGGGAGCTGTTTTTT
CASSQDTGTSDVGELFF
>.|TRBV19|.|TRBJ2-7
TGTGCCAGTAACAGGGGGGGCTCCTACGAGCAGTACTTC
CASNRGGSYEQYF
>.|TRBV7-9|few|TRBJ2-7
TGTGCCAGCAGGCCAGAAGGGACTTACTACGAGCAGTACTTC
CASRPEGTYYEQYF
>TRBD1|TRBV5-1|.|TRBJ1-1
TGCGCCAGCAGCTTGTCCCGGGACAGGGTTTCTGAAGCTTTCTTT
CASSLSRDRVSEAFF
>TRBD1|TRBV19|.|TRBJ2-5
TGTGCCAGTAGGAGACAGGGGGCAGGGGAGACCCAGTACTTC
CASRRQGAGETQYF
>.|TRBV5-1|.|TRBJ1-2
TGCGCCAGCAGCTCCCCGGGATATGGCTACACCTTC
CASSSPGYGYTF
>.|TRBV4-1|.|TRBJ1-1
TGCGCCAGCAGCCAACCCACAGCGAACACTGAAGCTTTCTTT
CASSQPTANTEAFF
>TRBD1|TRBV9|few|TRBJ1-1
TGTGCCAGCAGCGTAGAGGCAGGGGGCAACACTGAAGCTTTCTTT
CASSVEAGGNTEAFF